The source of this T cell receptor (beta chain) is a study of T-cell memory formation after mild COVID-19. Study results and caveats: Clones that contracted clustered mainly in CM and EM if CD4+ and in EMRA if CD8+.

This clonotype was counted between two and nine times. The antigen remains unidentified. The CDR3 is 14 amino acids. CDR1 and CDR2 from the germline V gene are MGHRA and YSYEKL. Trimming shortened V by 5 bases and J by 4 bases, and 11 bases separated the two germline ends. TCR alpha and TCR beta cDNA libraries carrying sample barcodes and UMIs were produced by 5'RACE using constant-segment primers. TCRdb used MiXCR to reprocess the 5' RACE reads, holding one entry per CDR3 protein. The data hold roughly 450,000 distinct CDR3 sequences, with about 20% observed a single time. The receptor's source is an adult woman who had mild COVID-19 (a few samples of this study predate the infection). Cell type and time point are not known. The chain uses TRBV4-1 and TRBJ1-4; D is unclear. The sample consisted of PBMCs or a T cell subset sorted from them (not recorded which). CDR3 loop: CASSYPGRNEKLFF. The CDR3 coding sequence is TGCGCCAGCAGCTATCCCGGGCGTAATGAAAAACTGTTTTTT.